The 11 T cell receptor beta chains below come from one sample, sequenced in a study of blood T cell repertoires in COVID-19. Here immunoSEQ multiplex PCR was the method, and the copy in TCRdb shows in-frame clones only, minus some. The sample consists of 170,000 or so clones, roughly 80% of them appearing once. The sample taken for sequencing was PBMCs or T cells enriched from blood (not recorded which). These receptors were taken from a woman aged 45-59 years who had recovered from COVID-19.

This chain links TRBV6-6 with TRBJ1-5; TRBD1 agrees at 9 bases. The CDR3 consists of 15 residues. The V and J ends lost 4 bases and 7 bases, in that order; junction bases with no gene match: 8. Germline CDR1 and CDR2: MNHNY and SVGAGI (reference sequence). CDR3 coding DNA: TGTGCCAGCAGTTTCACCGGGACAGGGCAACAGCCCCAGCATTTT. It yields the protein CASSFTGTGQQPQHF.

The chain combines TRBV19 with TRBJ2-2, with 10 bases lining up with TRBD2. The V segment lost 9 bases and the J segment 0 bases; nucleotides outside the gene matches: 4. Looked up from germline, CDR1 is LNHDA and CDR2 is SQIVND (reference sequence). The CDR3 sequence is 15 residues long. As DNA, the CDR3 is TGTGCCAGCAGGACTAGCGGAGCGAACACCGGGGAGCTGTTTTTT. Encoded protein: CASRTSGANTGELFF.

This rearrangement joins TRBV24-1 to TRBJ2-2; D uncertain. The CDR3 runs 13 residues. Per the germline V gene, CDR1 is KGHDR and CDR2 is SFDVKD. V lost 3 bases and J 5 bases, leaving 6 bases between the germline ends. The CDR3 DNA follows: TGTGCCACCAGTGATGTGGAGACCGGGGAGCTGTTTTTT. This sequence encodes CATSDVETGELFF.

This clone was seen only a few times. At one end, the junction sequence differs from germline, possibly due to a read error. The CDR3 coding sequence is TGTGCCAGCAGTCTCTCCCATAATTCACCCCTCCACTTT. It yields the protein CASSLSHNSPLHF. This sequence joins TRBV12-3 or TRBV12-4 and TRBJ1-6, with D unclear. There are 13 residues in the CDR3.

V usage is TRBV10-3 and J usage is TRBJ2-2; D is possibly TRBD2 (5 bases). V was clipped by 6 bases and J by 1 base, with 9 bases between them. The CDR3 spans 14 residues. Germline V gives CDR1 ENHRY, CDR2 SYGVKD. CDR3 amino acids: CAIRASGNTGELFF. CDR3 bases: TGTGCCATCAGGGCGAGCGGGAACACCGGGGAGCTGTTTTTT.

A remark on this clone: The junction does not match germline at one end; this may be a read error. J is TRBJ1-2 and V is TRBV18; TRBD1 aligns across 7 bases. The CDR3 contains 12 residues. Germline V lookup: CDR1 KGHSH, CDR2 LQKENI. For the CDR3, the DNA is TGTGCCAGCTCCCGCCCGCAGACAGGGCCGGTATTC. Protein sequence: CASSRPQTGPVF.

This clone was picked up one time. A much more abundant neighbour one base away suggests this may be a read error. The rearrangement joins TRBV25-1 to TRBJ1-1, with D tentatively TRBD1 (6 bases). Trimming removed 8 bases at V and 2 bases at J, with 12 bases between. The V gene's germline CDR1 is MGHDK and CDR2 SYGVNS. The CDR3 extends over 13 amino acids. The CDR3 reads CASARDTNTEAFF. DNA of the CDR3: TGTGCCAGCGCCAGGGACACAAACACTGAAGCTTTCTTT.

This chain links TRBV28 with TRBJ1-6; 12 nucleotides align to TRBD1. There are 19 residues in the CDR3. Trimming at V came to 2 bases and at J to 3 bases, leaving 8 bases not matched to a gene. Germline CDR1 is MDHEN and CDR2 is SYDVKM. CDR3 bases: TGTGCCAGCAGTTTAGGTGGGACAGGGGGCCGCGTCTATAATTCACCCCTCCACTTT. The encoded protein is CASSLGGTGGRVYNSPLHF.

The chain uses TRBV19 and TRBJ1-2; TRBD1 is a possible D gene (6 bases). The germline V gene encodes CDR1 LNHDA and CDR2 SQIVND (reference sequence). This CDR3 spans 16 amino acids. The V and J ends lost 5 bases and 2 bases respectively, with 18 bases between them. The CDR3 sequence: CASSLGGLDTNYGYTF. The CDR3, as DNA: TGTGCCAGTAGTCTAGGGGGACTGGACACAAACTATGGCTACACCTTC.

The J gene is TRBJ2-7, the V gene TRBV5-1; 9 bases fit TRBD1. CDR3 length: 16 amino acids. CDR1 is SGHRS, CDR2 YFSETQ, per germline. J was trimmed by 3 bases and V by 0 bases; bases with no gene match: 7. Written as DNA, the CDR3 is TGCGCCAGCAGCTTGGAGTCGGGACAGGGATTCTACGAGCAGTACTTC. This gives the protein CASSLESGQGFYEQYF.

The chain joins TRBV20-1 to TRBJ1-2, with D uncertain. Germline V gene sequence: CDR1 DFQATT, CDR2 SNEGSKA (reference sequence). This CDR3 contains 13 residues. V was cut by 3 bases and J by 4 bases, with 12 bases left in between. DNA of the CDR3: TGCAGTGCTAGTACGGGTACTACCTATGGCTACACCTTC. As protein: CSASTGTTYGYTF.